This TCR beta chain emerged from a study of blood T cell repertoires in COVID-19. Background on the study: Sites across the United States, Italy and Spain contributed samples from acute and convalescent COVID-19. Sample material is recorded as cDNA or gDNA derived from T cells, B-cell-depleted T cells, or PBMCs.

Methods used by the authors: Amplified reference gene primers provided the basis for estimating nucleated cell counts. Some clones are missing from TCRdb's copy, which holds only in-frame ones; the method was immunoSEQ multiplex PCR. V and J calls and clone size are copied from that table; D and trimming were computed from the DNA. The table includes 60,000 to 70,000 clones, more than 70% detected once. V was cut by 6 bases and J by 7 bases, with 13 bases left in between. The germline gives CDR1 SEHNR, CDR2 FQNEAQ (reference sequence). The CDR3 spans 13 residues. This clonotype was sampled from a man aged 50 to 59 with active COVID-19. The chain combines TRBV7-9 with TRBJ2-4, with D perhaps matching TRBD1 (5 bases). Sequenced material: peripheral blood. As DNA, the CDR3 is TGTGCCAGCAGTCCCCAGGGCCCGAACATTCAGTACTTC. Protein product: CASSPQGPNIQYF.